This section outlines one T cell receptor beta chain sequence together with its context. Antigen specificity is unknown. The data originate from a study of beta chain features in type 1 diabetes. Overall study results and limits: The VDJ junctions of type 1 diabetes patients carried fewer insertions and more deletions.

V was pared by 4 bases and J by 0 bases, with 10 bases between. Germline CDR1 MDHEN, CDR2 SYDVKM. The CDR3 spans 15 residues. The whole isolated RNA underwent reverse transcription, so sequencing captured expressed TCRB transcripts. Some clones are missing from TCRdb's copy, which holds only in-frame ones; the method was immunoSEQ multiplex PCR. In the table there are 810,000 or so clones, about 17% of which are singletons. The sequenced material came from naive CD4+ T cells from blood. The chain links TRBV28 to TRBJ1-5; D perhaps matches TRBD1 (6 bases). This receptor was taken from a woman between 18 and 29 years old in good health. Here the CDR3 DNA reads TGTGCCAGCAGTTACAGGGATTATAGCAATCAGCCCCAGCATTTT. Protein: CASSYRDYSNQPQHF.